What follows are 30 T cell receptor beta chains derived from one specimen sequenced in a study of control samples from healthy donors and cancer patients. The repertoire was sequenced with immunoSEQ multiplex PCR; TCRdb's copy has only in-frame clones and lacks some. The sample contains about 96,000 clones, approximately 93% of which appear only once. The material sequenced was blood. All receptors come from a man aged 18-30 years in good health.

The chain recombines TRBV9 with TRBJ2-7; perhaps TRBD2 as D (6 bases). This CDR3 is built from 14 residues. Trimming left V 0 bases short and J 1 base short, with 8 bases between. The V gene's germline CDR1 is SGDLS and CDR2 YYNGEE. The CDR3 reads CASSVETRSYEQYF. As DNA, the CDR3 is TGTGCCAGCAGCGTAGAGACTAGGTCCTACGAGCAGTACTTC.

The gene calls are TRBV11-2 and TRBJ2-7; D gene unclear. V was clipped by 5 bases and J by 6 bases, with 8 bases between them. The CDR3 loop spans 11 amino acids. The germline V gene has CDR1 SGHAT and CDR2 FQNNGV. The CDR3 region has the DNA TGTGCCAGCAGCCTTATGGGCGAGCAGTACTTC. It yields the protein CASSLMGEQYF.

Remarks on this clone: At one end the junction does not follow the germline gene, possibly because of a read error. The V and J genes are TRBV7-7 and TRBJ2-7; D not certain. The CDR3 contains 15 residues. Germline V gives CDR1 SSHAT, CDR2 FNYEAQ (reference sequence). For the CDR3, the DNA is TGTGCTAGCAGCTTAGACCCCTCGGTCCAGGCCGAGCAGTACTTC. Amino acids: CASSLDPSVQAEQYF.

This chain uses TRBV25-1 with TRBJ1-2; TRBD1 matches at 7 bases. V gave up 2 bases and J gave up 8 bases; unmatched junction bases: 8. The germline V gene encodes CDR1 MGHDK and CDR2 SYGVNS. The CDR3 sequence is 14 residues long. CDR3 sequence: CASSERQGVVGYTF. Here the CDR3 DNA reads TGTGCCAGCAGTGAAAGACAGGGAGTTGTAGGCTACACCTTC.

The CDR3 reads CSVEDRLNEGTEAFF. The CDR3 nucleotides read TGCAGCGTTGAAGACCGCCTAAACGAAGGGACTGAAGCTTTCTTT. V usage is TRBV29-1 and J usage is TRBJ1-1; D is unclear. V was clipped by 0 bases and J by 5 bases, with 16 bases between them. Per the germline V gene, CDR1 is SQVTM and CDR2 is ANQGSEA. The CDR3 has 15 residues.

The chain is built from TRBV7-9 and TRBJ2-1; 9 bases match TRBD1. The CDR3 loop spans 17 amino acids. The V and J ends lost 5 bases and 7 bases, in that order; junction bases with no gene match: 15. Germline-derived CDR1 and CDR2 are SEHNR and FQNEAQ (reference sequence). CDR3 residues: CASSQWTGAAPKNEQFF. The CDR3 coding sequence is TGTGCCAGCAGCCAATGGACAGGGGCAGCGCCTAAAAATGAGCAGTTCTTC.

This clone has just a few counts. The J gene is TRBJ2-1, the V gene TRBV4-3; the D gene could be TRBD1 or TRBD2 (5 bases each). V was shortened by 0 bases and J by 7 bases, with 13 bases between the two germline ends. The CDR3 loop spans 15 amino acids. Looked up from germline, CDR1 is LGHNA and CDR2 is YSLEER. CDR3 protein: CASSQDRGPGNEQFF. CDR3 coding DNA: TGCGCCAGCAGCCAAGATCGGGGACCGGGGAATGAGCAGTTCTTC.

This rearrangement joins TRBV19 to TRBJ1-5; 10 positions match TRBD1. Per germline, CDR1 LNHDA and CDR2 SQIVND (reference sequence). V shed 1 base, J shed 14 bases, and the junction held 2 bases outside the gene matches. The CDR3 is made up of 12 amino acids. CDR3 bases: TGTGCCAGTAGTATAGGGGACAGGGGCAAGCATTTT. It is translated as CASSIGDRGKHF.

This chain joins TRBV6-2 or TRBV6-3 and TRBJ1-2, with 7 bases identical to TRBD1. This CDR3 comprises 13 residues. Germline trimming cut 6 bases from V and 7 bases from J; bases unmatched to any gene: 8. Germline CDR1 and CDR2: MNHEY and SVGEGT. The CDR3 sequence: CASSDRVESGYTF. In DNA, the CDR3 is TGTGCCAGCAGCGACAGGGTCGAGAGTGGCTACACCTTC.

The chain uses TRBV20-1 and TRBJ1-4; weak D call: TRBD1 (5 bases). This CDR3 comprises 11 residues. Germline V CDR1 and CDR2: DFQATT, SNEGSKA (reference sequence). The V end lost 3 bases, the J end lost 7 bases, and 6 bases lay between the germline ends. The CDR3 nucleotides read TGCAGTGCTAGCGGGGGTGAAAAACTGTTTTTT. The encoded protein is CSASGGEKLFF.

The J gene is TRBJ2-1, the V gene TRBV7-2, with D possibly being TRBD1 (6 bases). CDR1 is SGHTA, CDR2 FQGNSA, per germline. The length of the CDR3 is 16 residues. V lost 2 bases to trimming and J lost 1 base, with 12 bases between them. CDR3 DNA: TGTGCCAGCAGCTTATGGCAGGGGTCTTCCTACAATGAGCAGTTCTTC. Translated: CASSLWQGSSYNEQFF.

The rearrangement joins TRBV6-5 to TRBJ2-7, with D uncertain. Trimming took off 11 bases at V and 2 bases at J, with 16 bases between the two ends. Germline V gene lookup returns CDR1 MNHEY and CDR2 SVGAGI. This CDR3 contains 13 residues. In nucleotides, the CDR3 is TGTGCCTCACTGGCTCCGCTGACCTACGAGCAGTACTTC. This gives the protein CASLAPLTYEQYF.

V and J are TRBV4-1 and TRBJ1-4; D is unresolved. Between the trimmed V and J ends, which lost 4 bases and 3 bases, there was a span of 9 bases. This CDR3 is built from 14 residues. Germline assignment: CDR1 MGHRA and CDR2 YSYEKL. The chain's CDR3 is CASSRSYANEKLFF. The CDR3 DNA reads TGCGCCAGCAGCCGGTCTTATGCTAATGAAAAACTGTTTTTT.

This clone showed up just a few times. The chain employs TRBV12-3 or TRBV12-4 and TRBJ1-1; 8 positions agree with TRBD1. The J segment lost 2 bases and the V segment lost 6 bases, leaving 2 bases of the junction unmatched. The CDR3 consists of 13 residues. DNA of the CDR3: TGTGCCAGCAGGGGACAGGTTAACACTGAAGCTTTCTTT. It specifies CASRGQVNTEAFF.

The chain carries TRBV7-2 and TRBJ2-7; TRBD2 aligns across 10 bases. V lost 5 bases and J lost 2; bases outside the gene matches: 6. Per germline, CDR1 SGHTA and CDR2 FQGNSA. This CDR3 is built from 15 residues. CDR3 region: CASSAHGLAAYEQYF. The CDR3 nucleotides read TGTGCCAGCAGCGCGCACGGACTAGCGGCCTACGAGCAGTACTTC.

This clone occurred once. The chain uses TRBV2 and TRBJ1-5, with D possibly being TRBD1 (6 bases). The CDR3 contains 16 residues. V was clipped by 1 base and J by 7 bases, with 17 bases between them. Looked up from germline, CDR1 is SNHLY and CDR2 is FYNNEI. The CDR3 sequence: CASSEGGQGSGQPQHF. The CDR3 bases are TGTGCCAGCAGTGAAGGTGGTCAGGGGAGTGGGCAGCCCCAGCATTTT.

The chain recombines TRBV6-5 with TRBJ1-6; 7 bases agree with TRBD1. CDR1 is MNHEY, CDR2 SVGAGI, per germline. The CDR3 sequence is 15 residues long. Germline trimming cut 6 bases from V and 7 bases from J; bases unmatched to any gene: 9. The CDR3 coding sequence is TGTGCCAGCAGATATGAAGGGGGCAACAATTCACCCCTCCACTTT. This gives the protein CASRYEGGNNSPLHF.

The chain employs TRBV4-1 and TRBJ1-4; tentatively, D is TRBD1 (5 bases). The germline CDR1 and CDR2 sequences are MGHRA and YSYEKL. The CDR3 covers 15 residues. Trimming stripped 0 bases from V and 5 bases from J, with 10 bases between. The CDR3 DNA follows: TGCGCCAGCAGCCAAGAAGGGACGATAAATGAAAAACTGTTTTTT. It encodes CASSQEGTINEKLFF.

V usage is TRBV7-8 and J usage is TRBJ1-1, with D uncertain. V was clipped by 4 bases and J by 1 base, with 16 bases between them. This CDR3 is 16 amino acids long. Looked up from germline, CDR1 is SGHVS and CDR2 is FQNEAQ. CDR3 bases: TGTGCCAGCAGCTCCGGGCCCCCTGCAGGGAACACTGAAGCTTTCTTT. Translating it yields CASSSGPPAGNTEAFF.

V gene TRBV30 combines with J gene TRBJ1-2, with a possible D match to TRBD1 (6 bases). CDR1 is GTSNPN and CDR2 is SVGIG in the germline V gene (reference sequence). Trimming pared 4 bases from V and 3 bases from J, leaving 18 bases between. The length of the CDR3 is 15 residues. The CDR3 DNA reads TGTGCCTGGATTCCCCCTCAGGGGTTTGACTATGGCTACACCTTC. The encoded protein is CAWIPPQGFDYGYTF.

This clone was counted a single time. The J gene is TRBJ2-7, the V gene TRBV7-2; 8 nucleotides agree with TRBD1. The CDR3 has 14 amino acids. V shed 5 bases and J 2 bases; nucleotides not matched to a gene: 5. In germline, CDR1 is SGHTA, CDR2 FQGNSA. The CDR3 bases are TGTGCCAGCAGCCCTGGACAGGGCCCCTACGAGCAGTACTTC. Translation: CASSPGQGPYEQYF. Full variable domain (rest looked up from reference TRBV7-2 and TRBJ2-7): GAGVSQSPSNKVTEKGKDVELRCDPISGHTALYWYRQSLGQGLEFLIYFQGNSAPDKSGLPSDRFSAERTGGSVSTLTIQRTQQEDSAVYLCASSPGQGPYEQYFGPGTRLTVT.

The chain links TRBV18 to TRBJ1-1; D gene unclear. This CDR3 comprises 14 residues. The germline gives CDR1 KGHSH, CDR2 LQKENI. Trimming stripped 1 base from V and 6 bases from J, with 12 bases between. In DNA, the CDR3 is TGTGCCAGCTCACCACGGGCCGAGGGCGCTGAAGCTTTCTTT. Protein product: CASSPRAEGAEAFF.

The rearrangement links TRBV2 to TRBJ1-6; TRBD1 aligns across 7 bases. The J segment lost 9 bases and the V segment lost 5 bases, leaving 13 bases of the junction unmatched. The CDR3 is made up of 16 amino acids. Germline V gene data show CDR1 as SNHLY and CDR2 as FYNNEI. CDR3 nucleotides: TGTGCCAGCAGTCGAGAACAGGGGACTATAGGTTCACCCCTCCACTTT. It yields the protein CASSREQGTIGSPLHF. Full variable domain (rest looked up from reference TRBV2 and TRBJ1-6): EPEVTQTPSHQVTQMGQEVILRCVPISNHLYFYWYRQILGQKVEFLVSFYNNEISEKSEIFDDQFSVERPDGSNFTLKIRSTKLEDSAMYFCASSREQGTIGSPLHFGNGTRLTVT.

The rearrangement joins TRBV30 to TRBJ2-2; D call uncertain. Trimming shortened V by 1 base and J by 8 bases, and 5 bases separated the two germline ends. From germline, CDR1 is GTSNPN and CDR2 SVGIG (reference sequence). There are 11 residues in the CDR3. CDR3 in DNA: TGTGCCTGGAGTGAAAGGGGGGAGCTGTTTTTT. It translates to CAWSERGELFF.

The chain is built from TRBV18 and TRBJ2-2; 7 nucleotides line up with TRBD1. Looked up from germline, CDR1 is KGHSH and CDR2 is LQKENI. With 6 bases clipped from V and 0 bases from J, the junction kept 1 base outside the gene matches. The CDR3 is 14 residues long. The CDR3 DNA reads as TGTGCCAGCTCCGGACAGGCGAACACCGGGGAGCTGTTTTTT. Translation gives CASSGQANTGELFF. Filled out from reference TRBV18 and TRBJ2-2, the complete variable domain reads NAGVMQNPRHLVRRRGQEARLRCSPMKGHSHVYWYRQLPEEGLKFMVYLQKENIIDESGMPKERFSAEFPKEGPSILRIQQVVRGDSAAYFCASSGQANTGELFFGEGSRLTVL.

V is TRBV6-2 or TRBV6-3 and J is TRBJ2-3; TRBD2 might be the D (6 bases). Germline V gene sequence: CDR1 MNHEY, CDR2 SVGEGT. V was pared by 2 bases and J by 0 bases, with 15 bases between. The CDR3 has 17 amino acids. The CDR3 here is CASSYGLASTSTDTQYF. As DNA, the CDR3 is TGTGCCAGCAGTTACGGGCTAGCGTCTACTAGCACAGATACGCAGTATTTT.

This chain joins TRBV6-4 and TRBJ1-5, with a possible D match to TRBD1 (5 bases). The CDR3 is made up of 14 amino acids. Germline lookup yields CDR1 MRHNA and CDR2 SNTAGT. Trimming removed 4 bases at V and 4 bases at J, with 11 bases between. CDR3 in amino acids: CASSAIAGNQPQHF. CDR3 sequence (DNA): TGTGCCAGCAGTGCAATCGCAGGGAATCAGCCCCAGCATTTT.

In nucleotides, the CDR3 is TGTGCCATCAGTAGTTGGGACACAAATGAGCAGTTCTTC. As protein: CAISSWDTNEQFF. The gene calls are TRBV10-3 and TRBJ2-1; D may be TRBD1 (6 bases). The V gene lost 5 bases and the J gene lost 7 bases, with 12 bases spanning the gap. This CDR3 region has 13 residues. Germline V gene data show CDR1 as ENHRY and CDR2 as SYGVKD.

This chain links TRBV5-6 with TRBJ1-4; D possibly corresponds to TRBD1 (5 bases). Trimming removed 3 bases at V and 3 bases at J, with 12 bases between. Germline-derived CDR1 and CDR2 are SGHDT and YYEEEE. The CDR3 loop spans 15 amino acids. CDR3 in amino acids: CASSYLRGSNEKLFF. CDR3 nucleotide sequence: TGTGCCAGCAGCTACCTTAGGGGATCTAATGAAAAACTGTTTTTT.

The rearrangement joins TRBV5-1 to TRBJ1-3, with D unclear. Per germline, CDR1 SGHRS and CDR2 YFSETQ. V lost 4 bases and J lost 2, with 10 bases in between. This CDR3 contains 14 residues. For the CDR3, the DNA is TGCGCCAGCAGCATGGAGGCAACTGGAAACACCATATATTTT. This translates into CASSMEATGNTIYF.